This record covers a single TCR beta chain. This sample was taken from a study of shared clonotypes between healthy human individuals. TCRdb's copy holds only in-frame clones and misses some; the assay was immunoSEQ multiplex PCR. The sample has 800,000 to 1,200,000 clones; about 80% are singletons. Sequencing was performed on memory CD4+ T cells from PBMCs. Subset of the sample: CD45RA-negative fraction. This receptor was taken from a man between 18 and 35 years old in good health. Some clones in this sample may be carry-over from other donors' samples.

CDR3 sequence reads: CASSWGTLAKEQYF. The CDR3 DNA reads as TGCGCCAGCAGCTGGGGGACACTTGCGAAAGAGCAGTACTTC. V and J are TRBV5-1 and TRBJ2-7, with D perhaps matching TRBD1 (6 bases). Trimming pared 3 bases from V and 7 bases from J, leaving 17 bases between. CDR1 SGHRS and CDR2 YFSETQ come from the germline V gene. This CDR3 contains 14 residues.